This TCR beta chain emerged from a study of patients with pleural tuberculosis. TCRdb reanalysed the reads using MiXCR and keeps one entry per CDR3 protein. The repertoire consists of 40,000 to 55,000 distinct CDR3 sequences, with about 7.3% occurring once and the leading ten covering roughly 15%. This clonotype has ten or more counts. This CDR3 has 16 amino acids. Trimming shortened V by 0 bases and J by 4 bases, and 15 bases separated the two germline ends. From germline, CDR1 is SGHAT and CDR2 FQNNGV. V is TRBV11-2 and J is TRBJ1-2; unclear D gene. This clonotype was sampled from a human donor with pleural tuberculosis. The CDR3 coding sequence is TGTGCCAGCAGCTTAGACAGGCCCGGGCGCAGCTATGGCTACACCTTC. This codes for CASSLDRPGRSYGYTF.